Listed here is a single TCR beta chain. The antigen this receptor binds is unknown. Base quality data are lacking; no much larger clone is found one base away. This entry belongs to a study of cytomegalovirus exposure and HLA in healthy donors (dated 2017 in TCRdb). Turning to the overall study: An earlier analysis of roughly 500 of the donors reported around 280 Gb of sequence data and around 100 million unique TCR beta sequences obtained from 150 million to 200 million T cells. In a later analysis, previously published TCR beta repertoires from 550 to 700 donors were re-analyzed and high-resolution HLA genotyping was added so that TCR occurrence patterns could be studied. High-throughput TCR immunosequencing, statistical association of individual TCRs with disease status, and machine learning were combined to predict cytomegalovirus infection status. The number of typed donors differed by locus: about 629-640 for A, B, C, DRB1 and DQB1; roughly 510 for DQA1; 606 for DPA1; and some 450 for DPB1. Among about 400 genotyped donors of the cohort, an average of around 250,000 unique TCR beta nucleotide sequences was sequenced per donor, of which 15% to 20% were non-productive. The study profiled the T cell repertoires of about 720 subjects by immunosequencing and related them to cytomegalovirus serostatus. Class I and class II HLA loci were covered by the typing at four-digit resolution. The study aimed to test whether signatures of past pathogen exposure could be identified by cataloging public T cell receptors. To decide whether each TCR beta V gene segment behaved as functional or pseudogenic, an earlier analysis of 587 of the donors relied on high-throughput TCR beta sequencing. Among the approximately 400 genotyped donors, around 81% belonged to the genetic ancestry cluster associated with self-reported Caucasian donors. A later genetic analysis took genome-wide SNP genotypes for 398 of the 666 donors and used that subset as a discovery cohort. A handful of DR-DQ haplotypes were handled as single units for association and clustering because linkage in the cohort was strong. In the later analysis, no new phenotypic data were used to find candidate immune exposures; instead, reliance was placed on TCR beta sequences and their occurrence across donors. An early release that covered 640 HLA-typed donors contained about 300 gigabases of sequencing data and some 87 million unique TCR sequences. Besides the first cohort of around 670 subjects, a separate validation cohort made up of 120 different subjects was used. Donor age, sex, ethnicity and CMV serostatus were compiled alongside the repertoire data. All discovery cohort repertoires had been generated on a single sequencing platform. Overall results and qualifications from the work: Because HLA typing was unavailable for some donors at each locus, only the typed subset was used in association tests. In the study, approximately 150 TCR beta chains were listed as associated with cytomegalovirus. Linkage disequilibrium might explain the correlated functional status among segregating V segments, but an unknown experimental factor could not be ruled out. Compared with the roughly 720-donor mean, donors in an Asian-associated ancestry cluster had fewer N-insertions in productive TCRs, according to a later genetic analysis. The cohort was sequenced for TCR beta chains only, and without alpha or paired-chain data the features that could be detected were limited. A further reported finding was that TCR beta sequences accurately predicted the HLA-A and HLA-B alleles for most subjects in the first cohort. In a later analysis, the rate of TCR association differed among HLA loci, with DRB1 alleles having the most associated TCRs and HLA-C alleles having the fewest. When HLA alleles, especially DR and DQ, strongly co-occurred, attributing TCR associations to individual alleles was difficult. V-gene and J-gene trimming of TCR beta chains was associated with a missense DCLRE1C variant in a later genetic analysis, and the association was replicated in an independent cohort. The 87-base-pair reads could not distinguish some IMGT-functional V segments, including TRBV6-2 and TRBV6-3, so those segments were excluded. A few of the identified cytomegalovirus-associated TCR beta chains were confirmed in vitro to be specific for cytomegalovirus antigens. At a false discovery rate of 0.05, a later analysis linked under 20,000 TCR beta sequences to specific HLA alleles. It was suggested by the authors that the approach could potentially be generalized to other disease states and immunological phenotypes. In a later analysis, most CMV-associated TCR beta chains were found to appear HLA-restricted, with HLA associations seemingly driven largely by CMV exposure. Most TCR sequences were seen in very few donors, while some public TCRs were found in many individuals. Because counts were too low, about 17 rarely observed V segments, including chromosome 9 orphons, were excluded from the earlier analysis of 587 of the donors. The classifier was reported to diagnose cytomegalovirus status with high specificity and sensitivity in both the original cohort and the validation cohort. The only immune exposure information available for the cohort was CMV serostatus. The presence/absence analyses assumed that sequencing depth was roughly uniform across donors, and that assumption may not be true. Compared with equally common non-associated chains, HLA-associated TCR beta chains in a later analysis were more clonally expanded and had lower generation probabilities. A cluster of highly shared sequence variants was judged likely to represent a technical artifact of the sequencing pipeline. A later analysis reported that several top co-occurrence clusters appeared linked to parvovirus B19, influenza, CMV and Epstein-Barr virus. An earlier analysis of 587 of the donors showed that most TCR beta V segments appeared in productive rearrangements either about 87% or about 30% of the time, which broadly matched IMGT annotations.

The cohort consisted of fewer than 700 healthy bone marrow donors. Cohort members were all nominally healthy when sampled, although unrecorded immune exposures were likely present. The donor was CMV seropositive and was included in the group of 250 to 350 seropositive cohort members. A peripheral blood sample was collected from each donor, and TCR beta sequencing was performed on peripheral blood mononuclear cells. Genomic DNA was extracted from the blood cell samples with the Qiagen DNeasy Blood Extraction Kit. Library preparation was by the immunoSEQ multiplex PCR assay. A mixture of 60 forward primers for TCR Vbeta segments and 13 reverse primers for TCR Jbeta segments was used in the multiplex PCR. Amplification of the CDR3 region of rearranged TCR beta genes was performed with a multiplex PCR assay on genomic DNA. The amplified TCR beta libraries were sequenced on the Illumina HiSeq System as 87-base-pair reads. As for how the authors treated the data: A later analysis tallied about 77 million unique TCR beta chains across the 600 to 700 repertoires, and about 12 million of those chains were shared by two or more donors. A nearest-neighbor algorithm error-corrected the raw reads and collapsed the reads into unique sequences, merging closely related sequences to remove PCR and sequencing errors. To assign V, D and J gene segments, CDR3 sequences were aligned to IMGT reference sequences. For a sequence to be retained, at least a six-nucleotide match to both a V gene segment and a J gene segment was required. Rearrangements were called productive when the CDR3 lacked stop codons and stayed in frame with V and J; all others were non-productive. CDR3 was defined by IMGT convention, running from the second conserved V-encoded cysteine to the conserved J-encoded phenylalanine. In an earlier analysis of approximately 590 of the donors, sequences lacking an unambiguous match to a single V gene segment were excluded. An earlier analysis of 550 to 650 of the donors classified V segments as functional when productive rearrangements were above 56.7% and as segregating when the standard deviation between donors was above 5%. A statistical classification framework was built to diagnose cytomegalovirus status from the catalog of TCR beta chain sequences. A later analysis assigned V and J genes by comparing TCR nucleotide sequences with IMGT/GENE-DB human TR gene sequences. In a later analysis, CDR3 sequences and most-parsimonious VDJ recombination scenarios were assigned using the TCRdist pipeline. A later analysis defined each TCR beta chain by its CDR3 amino acid sequence plus V-gene family, and excluded reads lacking a unique V-gene family. To address suspected cross-contamination and a sequencing artifact, a later analysis removed a few hundred highly shared, low-generation-probability nucleotide sequences. In a later analysis, a clonal expansion index for each public chain was calculated from normalized within-repertoire ranks of inferred template counts. In a later analysis, generation probabilities were computed with a VDJ recombination model fitted to out-of-frame rearrangements, and the resulting probabilities were checked against IGoR. In a later analysis, hypergeometric tests were used to score TCR-TCR, TCR-HLA and TCR-CMV co-occurrence, with a repertoire-size bias correction applied to TCR pairs. A later analysis estimated false discovery rates by permuting HLA or CMV assignments 20 times. In a later analysis, co-occurring TCRs were grouped using DBSCAN, with TCRdist sequence similarity added in when clustering inside HLA-allele-positive subsets. Repertoires with fewer than 30,000 or more than 120,000 public chains, plus five repertoires with anomalous nucleotide sharing, were excluded from co-occurrence clustering. The source is immuneACCESS, and TCRdb retained only in-frame sequences with V and J called. Part of the clones is not carried over; for the studies checked, unresolved V genes explain less than half of this, and the remainder is unexplained. D and trimming come from the DNA, and the V and J calls and clone size come from that table. This sample lists 85,000 to 100,000 clones; 60% to 85% were detected once. The ten largest account for under 8% of the sample.

The CDR3, from cysteine to phenylalanine, totals 14 residues. Left in the record is the CDR3 DNA by itself, 42 bases read in frame from the first base. This clonotype was sampled from a man between 50 and 59 years old in good health and CMV-seropositive. Recombination connected TRBV21-1 to TRBJ1-5. TRBV21-1 is a listed pseudogene. Sequencing input: PBMCs. DNA sequence: TGTGCCAGCAGTAGCGGGGTAGGCAATCAGCCCCAGCATTTT. It codes for CASSSGVGNQPQHF.